This T cell receptor (beta chain) was recovered during a study of cytomegalovirus exposure and HLA in healthy donors. The study, taken as a whole, reports: Earlier findings revealed that most TCR beta V segments proved productive either about 90% or about 30% of the time. In a later analysis, 15,000 to 20,000 TCR beta sequences were associated with HLA alleles at 0.05 false discovery rate.

60 Vbeta and 13 Jbeta primers were used in PCR. Assay used: immunoSEQ multiplex PCR; TCRdb lists only in-frame clones, some missing. The sample lists under 130,000 clones, around 75% occurring once. On this clone itself: Its antigen is as yet unknown.

CDR1 and CDR2 (germline): MDHEN, SYDVKM. The CDR3 runs to 15 residues. V lost 6 bases and J lost 6; bases outside the gene matches: 12. The sequence was obtained from a man aged 25-40 years in good health and CMV-seronegative. Input material: PBMCs. The chain couples TRBV28 to TRBJ2-7; 9 positions agree with TRBD2. CDR3 sequence (DNA): TGTGCCAGCAGCAACCCGGGGCTAGCGGGACCCGAGCAGTACTTC. Translation gives CASSNPGLAGPEQYF.